This T cell receptor beta chain was captured by sequencing in a study of OX40 agonist ivuxolimab in advanced cancers. As for the study more broadly: Ivuxolimab was a fully human IgG2 agonistic monoclonal antibody targeting the costimulatory receptor OX40 (CD134). The monotherapy dose-escalation portion (N of about 47 patients) of the phase I ivuxolimab trial is reported in the paper. Among the roughly 52 dose-escalation patients, around 19 had hepatocellular carcinoma, about 15 melanoma, 9 renal cell carcinoma and 9 head and neck cancer. Partial responses occurred in three dose-escalation patients: two with cutaneous melanoma and one with hepatocellular carcinoma. The point of sequencing TCRbeta in the periphery was to test whether ivuxolimab changed TCR sequence diversity and drove clonal T-cell expansion. Intravenous ivuxolimab was administered to patients every 2 weeks at six dose levels: 0.01, 0.1, 0.3, 1.5, 3 and 10 mg/kg. A male proportion of about 79% and a mean age of roughly 55 years, ranging from roughly 23 to 80, were recorded for the dose-escalation cohort. Prior anti-PD-1, anti-PD-L1 or anti-CTLA-4 therapy was permitted, and 35% to 40% of dose-escalation patients had received checkpoint inhibitors. The paper as a whole reports these results and caveats: Low levels of normalized T-cell clonal expansion were also shown by some nonresponding patients. The antigen specificity of the peripheral T cells that underwent clonal expansion was not determined. Clonal expansion of both CD4+ and CD8+ blood T cells was observed from baseline to week 6 at doses 0.1 to 3.0 mg/kg. In partial responders in the 0.1-3.0 mg/kg groups, normalized peripheral clonal expansion was found to be among the lowest, especially among CD8+ T cells. After ivuxolimab, more expanded clones were found on average in CD8+ T cells than in CD4+ T cells.

The trial excluded patients who had a history of autoimmune disease or who were on systemic immunosuppression. Peripheral blood for TCR sequencing was collected from all dose cohorts at baseline, on cycle 4 day 1, and on cycle 7 day 1. The samples were taken from a phase I, first-in-human, multicenter, open-label dose-escalation trial of ivuxolimab. Adults with locally advanced or metastatic melanoma, renal cell, hepatocellular, or head and neck squamous cell carcinoma were enrolled in the trial. Before TCR sequencing, CD4+ T cells and CD8+ T cells from peripheral blood were sorted into separate populations. Reading from cysteine to phenylalanine, the CDR3 counts 17 amino acids. The CDR3 DNA has 51 bases and is translated from base 1. The germline V gene encodes CDR1 SGHDT and CDR2 YYEEEE. For sequencing of the TCRbeta CDR3 region, genomic DNA was extracted from the sorted cells. The immunoSEQ Assay was used to sequence the TCRbeta CDR3 regions. Here the immuneACCESS table is served through TCRdb, limited to in-frame sequences with V and J called. Missing clones are a known gap in these copies; in checked studies unresolved V genes cover under half, and the rest lacks a known reason. The sample contains 25,000 to 40,000 clones, 80% to 90% of them found a single time. The top ten constitute roughly 25% of the sample.

On this clone itself: Its antigen is not yet known. Per-nucleotide qualities are absent, and no much larger clonotype sits a single base away.

This chain is built from TRBV5-6 and TRBJ2-5, with 14 bases in between that match TRBD2. The DNA end is a closer match to TRBJ2-7, so the J assignment may be wrong. The TCR comes from an adult with an advanced solid tumor such as melanoma, head and neck, liver or kidney cancer. The input for sequencing was CD4+ or CD8+ T cells sorted from blood, taken in a trial of the OX40 agonist ivuxolimab. The CDR3 protein: CASSLRTSGRPTGEQYF. The nucleotide sequence reads TGTGCCAGCAGCTTGCGGACTAGCGGGAGGCCCACCGGCGAGCAGTACTTC.